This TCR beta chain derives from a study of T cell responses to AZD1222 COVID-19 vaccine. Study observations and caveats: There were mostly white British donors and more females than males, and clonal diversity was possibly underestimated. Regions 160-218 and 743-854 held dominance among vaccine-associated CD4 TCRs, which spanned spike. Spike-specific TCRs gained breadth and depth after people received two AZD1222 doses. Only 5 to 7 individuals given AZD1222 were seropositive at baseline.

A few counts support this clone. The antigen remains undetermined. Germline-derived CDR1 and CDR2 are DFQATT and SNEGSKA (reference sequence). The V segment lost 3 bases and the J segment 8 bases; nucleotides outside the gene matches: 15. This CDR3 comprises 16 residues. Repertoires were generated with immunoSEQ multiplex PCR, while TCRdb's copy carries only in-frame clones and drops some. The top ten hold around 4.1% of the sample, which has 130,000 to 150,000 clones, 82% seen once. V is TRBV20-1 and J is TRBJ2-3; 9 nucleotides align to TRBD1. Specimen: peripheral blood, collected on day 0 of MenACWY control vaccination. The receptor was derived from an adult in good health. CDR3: CSASTVRDRVKGTQYF. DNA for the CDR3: TGCAGTGCTAGTACCGTCCGGGACAGGGTTAAAGGTACGCAGTATTTT.